One sample yielded the 6 T cell receptor beta chains listed below, sequenced in a study of T cell responses to AZD1222 COVID-19 vaccine. TCRdb's copy holds only in-frame clones and misses some; the assay was immunoSEQ multiplex PCR. The data hold about 86,000 clones, with approximately 78% observed a single time. Sequences were derived from peripheral blood, sampled on day 0 of AZD1222 vaccination. These receptors were taken from an adult in good health.

The chain uses TRBV27 and TRBJ2-2; 7 nucleotides agree with TRBD1. With 5 bases clipped from V and 4 bases from J, the junction kept 7 bases outside the gene matches. This CDR3 contains 15 residues. Germline V gene sequence: CDR1 MNHEY, CDR2 SMNVEV (reference sequence). This CDR3 reads CASSRDRVGTGELFF. The CDR3 coding sequence is TGTGCCAGCAGTAGAGACAGGGTTGGCACCGGGGAGCTGTTTTTT.

The rearrangement uses TRBV20-1 and TRBJ1-2; tentative D call: TRBD1 (5 bases). V dropped 3 bases and J dropped 3 bases, with 5 bases sitting between them. Germline assignment: CDR1 DFQATT and CDR2 SNEGSKA (reference sequence). This CDR3 is 11 amino acids long. The CDR3 protein is CSASRDYGYTF. CDR3 in DNA: TGCAGTGCTAGCAGGGACTATGGCTACACCTTC.

The genes are TRBV3-1 (or the pseudogene TRBV3-2) and TRBJ2-1; the D gene is possibly TRBD2 (5 bases). V was clipped by 5 bases and J by 2 bases, with 10 bases between them. CDR1 and CDR2 from the germline V gene are LGHDT and YNNKEL (reference sequence). The CDR3 length is 14 residues. CDR3 DNA: TGTGCCAGCAGCTGGAGGAATCCCTACAATGAGCAGTTCTTC. It specifies CASSWRNPYNEQFF.

The rearrangement uses TRBV5-4 and TRBJ2-4; D is undetermined. The germline V and J ends were trimmed by 0 bases and 1 base, with 8 bases remaining between them. CDR3 length equals 15 residues. Looked up from germline, CDR1 is SGHNT and CDR2 is YYREEE (reference sequence). The CDR3 spells CASSLAAGAKNIQYF. Written as DNA, the CDR3 is TGTGCCAGCAGCTTGGCCGCCGGGGCCAAAAACATTCAGTACTTC. Based on the CDR3 plus reference TRBV5-4 and TRBJ2-4, the full variable domain is ETGVTQSPTHLIKTRGQQVTLRCSSQSGHNTVSWYQQALGQGPQFIFQYYREEENGRGNFPPRFSGLQFPNYSSELNVNALELDDSALYLCASSLAAGAKNIQYFGAGTRLSVL.

The chain uses TRBV19 and TRBJ2-2; TRBD2 is a possible D gene (5 bases). This CDR3 comprises 14 residues. Germline V gene lookup returns CDR1 LNHDA and CDR2 SQIVND (reference sequence). Trimming removed 3 bases at V and 3 bases at J, with 8 bases between. CDR3 in DNA: TGTGCCAGTAGTATTCACGGGGACACCGGGGAGCTGTTTTTT. Translated, it gives CASSIHGDTGELFF.

The rearrangement joins TRBV7-8 to TRBJ1-5, with 9 bases matching TRBD1. This CDR3 region has 14 residues. V dropped 8 bases and J dropped 3; count of bases not matched to a gene: 5. Per germline, CDR1 SGHVS and CDR2 FQNEAQ. CDR3 sequence (DNA): TGTGCCAGCCGCGGGACAGGGAACAATCAGCCCCAGCATTTT. Protein product: CASRGTGNNQPQHF.